This T cell receptor (beta chain) is drawn from a study of blood T cell repertoires in COVID-19 (dated by TCRdb to the early 2020s). Turning to the overall study: Collaborator samples came from the United States, Italy and Spain and covered acute and convalescent phases of COVID-19. Nearly every sample came with metadata listing a de-identified subject ID, COVID-19 status, age in years and sex. Deeply sampled blood TCRbeta repertoires from subjects exposed to, actively infected with, or recovered from COVID-19 were included in the dataset. The material from the prospective study consisted of cDNA or gDNA derived from T cells, B-cell-depleted T cells, or PBMCs. The samples were drawn from the first 160 participants of the ongoing ImmuneRACE study and from under 1,500 subjects provided by 6 global collaborators. Where HLA class I and class II types were available, the types were taken from metadata supplied by the sample provider, not from assay-based typing. The repertoires were released in a freely available public database meant as a resource for research on the immune response to SARS-CoV-2. What the research found in general, with its limitations: The amount of clinical and demographic metadata varied by source and participant and was provided uncurated.

CDR1 and CDR2 are drawn from the germline V gene: SGHTA, FQGNSA. Counted from cysteine to phenylalanine, this CDR3 has 17 amino acids. The entry retains the CDR3 DNA only, 51 bases that are in frame from base 1. The junction shows trimming of 0 bases on V and 4 bases on J, and the gene matches do not reach 9 bases of it. As concerns this clone: Its recognized antigen is unknown. It has no much larger one-base neighbor in the sample; base qualities were not kept.

TCRbeta CDR3 regions were amplified from genomic DNA using the immunoSEQ Assay, a bias-controlled multiplex PCR. The original methods were these. The number of nucleated cells in each sample was estimated by amplification of reference gene primers within the assay. Sequence reads were collapsed and filtered to measure the absolute abundance of every unique TCRbeta CDR3 rearrangement. For each sample, productive Simpson clonality was calculated as the square root of Simpson's diversity index over productive rearrangements. TCRdb carries this immuneACCESS record with in-frame sequences only. Its versions omit some clonotypes, under half of them owing to an unresolved V gene in the studies checked, with the rest unexplained. V, J and clone size derive from that table, while D and trimming were established from the DNA sequence. The sample table lists approximately 150,000 clones, roughly 82% of them with a count of one. In total, the top ten clones hold nearly 15% of the sample.

Each collaborating institution followed its own protocols to collect whole blood in K2EDTA tubes. For TCRbeta analysis, collaborators shipped samples in one of three forms: frozen whole blood, isolated PBMCs, or DNA extracted from either of those sample types. The rearranged chain carries TRBV7-2 and TRBJ1-1, with 9 middle bases fitting TRBD1. Input material: peripheral blood. The receptor was isolated from a human donor with acute or convalescent COVID-19. The donor label of this sample is uncertain. The CDR3 sequence is CASSLAGDRAGSTEAFF. The DNA sequence reads TGTGCCAGCAGCTTAGCGGGGGACAGGGCGGGTAGCACTGAAGCTTTCTTT. The entire variable domain, with the stretches around the CDR3 drawn from the reference TRBV7-2 and TRBJ1-1 proteins, is GAGVSQSPSNKVTEKGKDVELRCDPISGHTALYWYRQSLGQGLEFLIYFQGNSAPDKSGLPSDRFSAERTGGSVSTLTIQRTQQEDSAVYLCASSLAGDRAGSTEAFFGQGTRLTVV.